This is a list of T cell receptor beta chains from one sample in a study of siplizumab effects on memory and regulatory T cells. The protocol was immunoSEQ multiplex PCR, while the TCRdb copy is restricted to in-frame clones and leaves out a portion. This table has about 120,000 clones, 80% to 95% appearing once. Sequencing was carried out using non-Treg CD4+ T cells sorted from blood. The receptors here all came from a human donor in good health. CDR3s include the opening cysteine and the closing phenylalanine or tryptophan. Each record gives: clone size, V gene, D gene, J gene, CDR3 DNA, CDR3 protein. A D gene is named only where the DNA matches it firmly. Some rows have no size entry. The others give once, few or many, or a class for an expanded clone.

-,TRBV11-1,TRBD1,TRBJ1-1,TGTGCCAGCAGCTTTACAGGGGGGAGTACTGAAGCTTTCTTT,CASSFTGGSTEAFF
-,TRBV7-8,-,TRBJ2-7,TGTGCCAGCAGCTTAGCGCTCGGTGCCTACGAGCAGTACTTC,CASSLALGAYEQYF
-,TRBV29-1,-,TRBJ2-7,TGCAGCGCTGCGTCCTCCTACGAGCAGTACTTC,CSAASSYEQYF
-,TRBV6-5,TRBD2,TRBJ2-5,TGTGCCAGCAGTGGCGGGGGGAAGCAGACCCAGTACTTC,CASSGGGKQTQYF
-,TRBV10-3,-,TRBJ1-1,TGTGCCATCAGCATTGACAGGAACACTGAAGCTTTCTTT,CAISIDRNTEAFF
-,TRBV5-1,TRBD1,TRBJ2-5,TGCGCCAGCAGCTTGGTTGTCAGGGGGCAAGAGACCCAGTACTTC,CASSLVVRGQETQYF
once,TRBV19,-,TRBJ2-2,TGTGCCAGTAGTATGAACACGAACACCGGGGAGCTGTTTTTT,CASSMNTNTGELFF
-,TRBV5-1,TRBD2,TRBJ2-5,TGCGCCAGCAGCTGGGCTGAACCCGGGACTAGCGGGGGGGCGAAGACCCAGTACTTC,CASSWAEPGTSGGAKTQYF
-,TRBV7-2,-,TRBJ2-2,TGTGCCAGCAGAGGCGGGGAGCTGTTTTTT,CASRGGELFF
-,TRBV6-6,TRBD1,TRBJ1-1,TGTGCCAGCAGTTACGGGACAGCGAACACTGAAGCTTTCTTT,CASSYGTANTEAFF
once,TRBV2,TRBD2,TRBJ2-1,TGTGCCAGCAAGCGGGGAACCGACTACAATGAGCAGTTCTTC,CASKRGTDYNEQFF
-,TRBV5-4,-,TRBJ2-5,TGTGCCAGCAGCCCAGGGGCAGGTCAAGAGACCCAGTACTTC,CASSPGAGQETQYF
-,TRBV2,-,TRBJ2-4,TGTGCCAGCACCCCGATTCGGGAAATACTAGCCAAAAACATTCAGTACTTC,CASTPIREILAKNIQYF
-,TRBV6-5,-,TRBJ1-1,TGTGCCAGCAGTTACGTAGGGGGGGGGAACACTGAAGCTTTCTTT,CASSYVGGGNTEAFF
-,TRBV11-2,-,TRBJ2-3,TGTGCCAGCAGCTTACTGACCGGCACAGATACGCAGTATTTT,CASSLLTGTDTQYF
-,TRBV10-3,TRBD1,TRBJ1-1,TGTGCCATCAGTTGGGGGACAGGGGGTTACACTGAAGCTTTCTTT,CAISWGTGGYTEAFF
-,TRBV5-5,-,TRBJ2-7,TGTGCCAGCAGCTTGCGGATCGCTTCCTACGAGCAGTACTTC,CASSLRIASYEQYF
-,TRBV30,TRBD2,TRBJ2-1,TGTGCCTGGAGTTCGGGGGGTTCCTACAATGAGCAGTTCTTC,CAWSSGGSYNEQFF
once,TRBV28,-,TRBJ1-5,TGTGCCAGCGATTCCCCAAATAGCAATCAGCCCCAGCATTTT,CASDSPNSNQPQHF
once,TRBV4-1,-,TRBJ1-2,TGCGCCAGCAGCCGGACTGGAACTAACTATGGCTACACCTTC,CASSRTGTNYGYTF
-,TRBV11-2,-,TRBJ1-2,TGTGCCAGCAGCTTAGTGAACTATGGCTACACCTTC,CASSLVNYGYTF
-,TRBV19,-,TRBJ2-5,TGTGCCAGTAAAGCGAGGGGGGACTGGGAGACCCAGTACTTC,CASKARGDWETQYF
-,TRBV7-6,-,TRBJ1-1,TGTGCCAGCAGCTTACGTGTATACCGTCCAAACACTGAAGCTTTCTTT,CASSLRVYRPNTEAFF
-,TRBV4-1,-,TRBJ2-3,TGCGCCAGCAGCCAAGCAGGACTTCCCTTCACAGATACGCAGTATTTT,CASSQAGLPFTDTQYF
-,TRBV5-6,-,TRBJ2-1,TGTGCCAGCAGACAAATGGGGGGCCGGAATGAGCAGTTCTTC,CASRQMGGRNEQFF
-,TRBV5-1,-,TRBJ1-1,TGCGCCAGCAGCTTGATTGGAAATGGACTCCTAATTTCGGACACTGAAGCTTTCTTT,CASSLIGNGLLISDTEAFF
-,TRBV11-2,-,TRBJ1-5,TGTGCCAGCAGCAAACGGGGGAGCGATCAGCCCCAGCATTTT,CASSKRGSDQPQHF
-,TRBV7-2,-,TRBJ2-3,TGTGCCAGCAGCGCTACTCTTGAGAGCACAGATACGCAGTATTTT,CASSATLESTDTQYF
-,TRBV12-5,-,TRBJ2-5,TGTGCTAGTGCCCTCGGGGCTACCCAAGAGACCCAGTACTTC,CASALGATQETQYF
-,TRBV28,-,TRBJ2-3,TGTGCCACCCGGACACCGGGAACAGATACGCAGTATTTT,CATRTPGTDTQYF